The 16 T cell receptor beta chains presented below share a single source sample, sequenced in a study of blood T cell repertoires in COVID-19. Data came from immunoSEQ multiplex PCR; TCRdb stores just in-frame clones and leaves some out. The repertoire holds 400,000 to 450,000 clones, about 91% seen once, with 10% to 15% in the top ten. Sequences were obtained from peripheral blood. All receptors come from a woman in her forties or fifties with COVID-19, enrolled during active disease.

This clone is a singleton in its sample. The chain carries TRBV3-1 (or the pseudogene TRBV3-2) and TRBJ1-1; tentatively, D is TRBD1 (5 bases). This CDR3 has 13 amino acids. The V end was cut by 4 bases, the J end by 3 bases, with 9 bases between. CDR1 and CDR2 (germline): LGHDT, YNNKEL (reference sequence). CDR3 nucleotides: TGTGCCAGCAGCCGGGGGAGGGACACTGAAGCTTTCTTT. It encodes CASSRGRDTEAFF.

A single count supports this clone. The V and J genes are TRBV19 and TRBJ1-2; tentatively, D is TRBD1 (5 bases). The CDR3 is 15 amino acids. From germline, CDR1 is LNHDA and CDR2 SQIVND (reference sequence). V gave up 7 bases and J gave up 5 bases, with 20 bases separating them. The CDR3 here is CASTHLQQDLYGYTF. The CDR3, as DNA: TGTGCCAGTACTCACCTGCAACAGGACCTTTATGGCTACACCTTC.

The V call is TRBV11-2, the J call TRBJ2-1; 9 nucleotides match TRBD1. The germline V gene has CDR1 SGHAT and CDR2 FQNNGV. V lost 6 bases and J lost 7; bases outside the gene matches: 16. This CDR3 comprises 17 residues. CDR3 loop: CASSQLGGTGQENEQFF. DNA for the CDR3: TGTGCCAGCAGTCAGTTAGGGGGGACAGGGCAAGAGAATGAGCAGTTCTTC.

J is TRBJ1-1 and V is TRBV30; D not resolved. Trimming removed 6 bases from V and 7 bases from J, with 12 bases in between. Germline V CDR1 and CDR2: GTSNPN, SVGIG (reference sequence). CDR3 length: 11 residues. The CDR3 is CACNSYSEAFF. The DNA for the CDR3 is TGTGCCTGTAACTCCTACAGTGAAGCTTTCTTT.

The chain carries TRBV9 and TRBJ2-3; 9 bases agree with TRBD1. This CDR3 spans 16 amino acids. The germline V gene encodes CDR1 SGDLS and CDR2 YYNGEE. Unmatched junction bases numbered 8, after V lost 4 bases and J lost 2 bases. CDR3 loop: CASSPRTGANTDTQYF. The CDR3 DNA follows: TGTGCCAGCAGCCCCAGGACAGGGGCGAACACAGATACGCAGTATTTT.

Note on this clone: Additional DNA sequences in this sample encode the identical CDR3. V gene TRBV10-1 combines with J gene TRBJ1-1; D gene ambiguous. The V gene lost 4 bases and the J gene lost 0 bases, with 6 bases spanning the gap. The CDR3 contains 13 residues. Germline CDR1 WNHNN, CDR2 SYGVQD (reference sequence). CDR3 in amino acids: CASSAQMNTEAFF. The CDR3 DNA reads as TGCGCCAGCAGTGCCCAAATGAACACTGAAGCTTTCTTT.

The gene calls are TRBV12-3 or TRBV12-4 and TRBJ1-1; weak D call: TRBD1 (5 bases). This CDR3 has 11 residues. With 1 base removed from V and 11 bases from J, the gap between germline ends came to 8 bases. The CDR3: CASSLDRRAFF. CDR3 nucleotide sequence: TGTGCCAGCAGTTTAGACAGGCGGGCTTTCTTT.

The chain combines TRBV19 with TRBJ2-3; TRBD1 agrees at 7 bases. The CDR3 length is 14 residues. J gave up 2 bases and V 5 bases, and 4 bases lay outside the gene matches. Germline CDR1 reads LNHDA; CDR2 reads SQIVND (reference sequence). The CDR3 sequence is CASSGGQTTDTQYF. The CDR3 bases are TGTGCCAGTAGTGGGGGACAGACCACAGATACGCAGTATTTT.

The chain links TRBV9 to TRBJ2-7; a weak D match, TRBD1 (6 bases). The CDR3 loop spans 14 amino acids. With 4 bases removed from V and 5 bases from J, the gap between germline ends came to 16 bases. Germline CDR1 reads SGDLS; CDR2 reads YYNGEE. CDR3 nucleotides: TGTGCCAGCAGCCCCGAAAGGGGGACGCACGAGCAGTACTTC. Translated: CASSPERGTHEQYF.

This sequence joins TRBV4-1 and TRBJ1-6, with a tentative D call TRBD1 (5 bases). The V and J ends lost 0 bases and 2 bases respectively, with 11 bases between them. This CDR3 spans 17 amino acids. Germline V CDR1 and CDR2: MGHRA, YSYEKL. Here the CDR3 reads CASSQDDQGAYNSPLHF. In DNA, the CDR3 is TGCGCCAGCAGCCAAGACGACCAGGGCGCCTATAATTCACCCCTCCACTTT.

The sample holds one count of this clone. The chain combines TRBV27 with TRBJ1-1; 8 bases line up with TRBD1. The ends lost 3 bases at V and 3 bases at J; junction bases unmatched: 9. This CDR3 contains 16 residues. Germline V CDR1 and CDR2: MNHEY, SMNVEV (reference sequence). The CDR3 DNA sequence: TGTGCCAGCAGTTTCTCAACAGGGGGGAGGGACACTGAAGCTTTCTTT. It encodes CASSFSTGGRDTEAFF.

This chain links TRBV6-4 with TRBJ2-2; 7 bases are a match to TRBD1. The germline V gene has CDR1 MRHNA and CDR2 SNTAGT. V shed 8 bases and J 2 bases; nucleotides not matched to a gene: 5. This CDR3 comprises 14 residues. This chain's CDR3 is CASRTGENTGELFF. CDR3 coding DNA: TGTGCCAGCCGGACAGGTGAAAACACCGGGGAGCTGTTTTTT.

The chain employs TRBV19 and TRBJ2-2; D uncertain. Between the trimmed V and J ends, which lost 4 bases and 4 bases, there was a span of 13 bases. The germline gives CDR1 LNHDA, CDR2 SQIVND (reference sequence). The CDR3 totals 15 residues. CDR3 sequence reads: CASSTWAHPTGELFF. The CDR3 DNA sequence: TGTGCCAGTAGTACCTGGGCACACCCCACCGGGGAGCTGTTTTTT.

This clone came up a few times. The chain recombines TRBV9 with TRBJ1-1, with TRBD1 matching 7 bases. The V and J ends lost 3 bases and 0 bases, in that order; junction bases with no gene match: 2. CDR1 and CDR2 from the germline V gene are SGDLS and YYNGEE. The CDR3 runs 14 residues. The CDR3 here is CASSADRVNTEAFF. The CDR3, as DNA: TGTGCCAGCAGCGCTGACAGGGTGAACACTGAAGCTTTCTTT. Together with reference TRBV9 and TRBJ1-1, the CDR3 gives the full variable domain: DSGVTQTPKHLITATGQRVTLRCSPRSGDLSVYWYQQSLDQGLQFLIQYYNGEERAKGNILERFSAQQFPDLHSELNLSSLELGDSALYFCASSADRVNTEAFFGQGTRLTVV.

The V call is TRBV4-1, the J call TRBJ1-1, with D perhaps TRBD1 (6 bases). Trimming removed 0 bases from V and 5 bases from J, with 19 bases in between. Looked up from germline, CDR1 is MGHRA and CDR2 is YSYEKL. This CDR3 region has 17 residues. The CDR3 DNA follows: TGCGCCAGCAGCCAAGATTCCGGGGCAGGGGAATTTACTGAAGCTTTCTTT. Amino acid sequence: CASSQDSGAGEFTEAFF.

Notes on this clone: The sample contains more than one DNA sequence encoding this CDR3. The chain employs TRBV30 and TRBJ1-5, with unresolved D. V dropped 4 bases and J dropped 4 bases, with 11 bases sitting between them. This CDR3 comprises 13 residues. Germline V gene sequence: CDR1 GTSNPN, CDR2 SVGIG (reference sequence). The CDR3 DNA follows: TGTGCCTGGACCGGCGGCGGGAATCAGCCCCAGCATTTT. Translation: CAWTGGGNQPQHF.